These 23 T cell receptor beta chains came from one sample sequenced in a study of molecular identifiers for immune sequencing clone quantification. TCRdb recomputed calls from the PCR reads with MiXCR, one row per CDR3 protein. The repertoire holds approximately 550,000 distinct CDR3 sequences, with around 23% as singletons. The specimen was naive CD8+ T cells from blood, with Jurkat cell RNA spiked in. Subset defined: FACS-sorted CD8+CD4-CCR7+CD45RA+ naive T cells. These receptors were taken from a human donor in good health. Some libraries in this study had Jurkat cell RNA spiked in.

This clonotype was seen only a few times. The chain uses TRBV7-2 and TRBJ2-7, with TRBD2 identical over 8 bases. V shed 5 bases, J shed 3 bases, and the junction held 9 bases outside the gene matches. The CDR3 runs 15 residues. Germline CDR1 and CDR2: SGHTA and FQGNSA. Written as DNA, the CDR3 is TGTGCCAGCAGCCCAGAGCGGGAGATGAGCTACGAGCAGTACTTC. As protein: CASSPEREMSYEQYF.

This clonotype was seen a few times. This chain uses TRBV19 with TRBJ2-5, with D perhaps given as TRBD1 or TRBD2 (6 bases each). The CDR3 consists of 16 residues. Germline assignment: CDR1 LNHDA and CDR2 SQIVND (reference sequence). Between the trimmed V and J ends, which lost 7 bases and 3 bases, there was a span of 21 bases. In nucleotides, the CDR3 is TGTGCCAGTAAGCCTAATCGGGGGCTAGAGGAAGAGACCCAGTACTTC. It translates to CASKPNRGLEEETQYF. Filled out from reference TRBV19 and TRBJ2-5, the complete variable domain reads DGGITQSPKYLFRKEGQNVTLSCEQNLNHDAMYWYRQDPGQGLRLIYYSQIVNDFQKGDIAEGYSVSREKKESFPLTVTSAQKNPTAFYLCASKPNRGLEEETQYFGPGTRLLVL.

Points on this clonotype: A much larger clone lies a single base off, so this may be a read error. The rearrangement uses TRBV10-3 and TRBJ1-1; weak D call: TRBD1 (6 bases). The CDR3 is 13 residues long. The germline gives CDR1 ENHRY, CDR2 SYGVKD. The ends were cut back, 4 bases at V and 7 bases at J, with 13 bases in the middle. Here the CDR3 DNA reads TGTGCCATCAGTGGGACAGTCAGCGTTGAAGCTTTCTTT. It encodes CAISGTVSVEAFF.

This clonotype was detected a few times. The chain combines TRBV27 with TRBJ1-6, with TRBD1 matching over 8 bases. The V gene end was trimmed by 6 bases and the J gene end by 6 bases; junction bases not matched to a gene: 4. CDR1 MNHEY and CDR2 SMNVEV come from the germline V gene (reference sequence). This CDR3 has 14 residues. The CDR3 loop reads CASRLTGGNSPLHF. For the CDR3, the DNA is TGTGCCAGCAGACTCACAGGGGGTAATTCACCCCTCCACTTT.

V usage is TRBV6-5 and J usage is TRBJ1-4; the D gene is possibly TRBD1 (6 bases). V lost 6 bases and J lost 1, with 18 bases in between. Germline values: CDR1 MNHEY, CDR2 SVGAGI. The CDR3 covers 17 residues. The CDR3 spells CASSPRGQGRTNEKLFF. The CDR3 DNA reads TGTGCCAGCAGCCCTCGGGGGCAGGGAAGAACTAATGAAAAACTGTTTTTT.

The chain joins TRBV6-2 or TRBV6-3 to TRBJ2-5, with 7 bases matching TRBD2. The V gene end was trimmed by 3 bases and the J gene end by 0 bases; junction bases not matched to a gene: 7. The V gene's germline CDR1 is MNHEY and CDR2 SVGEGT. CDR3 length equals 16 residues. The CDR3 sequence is CASSYRLADYQETQYF. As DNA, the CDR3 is TGTGCCAGCAGTTATCGGCTAGCGGACTACCAAGAGACCCAGTACTTC.

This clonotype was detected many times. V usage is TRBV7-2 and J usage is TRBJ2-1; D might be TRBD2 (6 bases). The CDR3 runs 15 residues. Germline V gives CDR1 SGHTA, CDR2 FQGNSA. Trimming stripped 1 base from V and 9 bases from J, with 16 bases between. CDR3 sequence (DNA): TGTGCCAGCAGCTTAGGCCTGGGACTTTATAGTGAGCAGTTCTTC. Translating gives CASSLGLGLYSEQFF.

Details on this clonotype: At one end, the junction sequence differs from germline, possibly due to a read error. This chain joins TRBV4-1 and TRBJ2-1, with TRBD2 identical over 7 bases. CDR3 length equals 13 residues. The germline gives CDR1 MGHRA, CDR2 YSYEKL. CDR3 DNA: TGCGCCAGCAGCCCGTCGACTAGCAATGAGCAGCTCTTC. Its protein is CASSPSTSNEQLF.

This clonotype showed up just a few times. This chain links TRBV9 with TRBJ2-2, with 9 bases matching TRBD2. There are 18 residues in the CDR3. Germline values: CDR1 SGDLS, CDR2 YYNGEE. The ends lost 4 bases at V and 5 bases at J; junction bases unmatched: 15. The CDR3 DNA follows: TGTGCCAGCAGCAACCACCCCGCAGCGGGGGGCTTAACCGGGGAGCTGTTTTTT. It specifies CASSNHPAAGGLTGELFF.

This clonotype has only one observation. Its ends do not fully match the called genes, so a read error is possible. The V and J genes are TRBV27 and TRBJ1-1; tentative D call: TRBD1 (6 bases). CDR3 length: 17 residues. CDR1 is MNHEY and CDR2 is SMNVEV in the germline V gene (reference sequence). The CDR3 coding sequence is TGTGCCAGCATACGATTAGATAGAACAGGGATTGACACTGAAGCTTTATTT. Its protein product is CASIRLDRTGIDTEALF.

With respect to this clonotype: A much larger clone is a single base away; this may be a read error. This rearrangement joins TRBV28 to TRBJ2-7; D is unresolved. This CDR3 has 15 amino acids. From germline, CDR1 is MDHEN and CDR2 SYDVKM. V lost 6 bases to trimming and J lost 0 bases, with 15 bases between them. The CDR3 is CASSPGLLSSYEQYF. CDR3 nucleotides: TGTGCCAGCAGCCCCGGCCTGCTAAGCTCCTACGAGCAGTACTTC.

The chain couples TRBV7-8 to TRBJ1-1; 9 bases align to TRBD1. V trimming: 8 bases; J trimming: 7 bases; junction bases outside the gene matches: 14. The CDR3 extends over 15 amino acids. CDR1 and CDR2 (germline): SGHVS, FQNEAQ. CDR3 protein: CASRTGAARSVEAFF. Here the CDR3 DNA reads TGTGCCAGCCGGACAGGGGCCGCACGGTCGGTTGAAGCTTTCTTT.

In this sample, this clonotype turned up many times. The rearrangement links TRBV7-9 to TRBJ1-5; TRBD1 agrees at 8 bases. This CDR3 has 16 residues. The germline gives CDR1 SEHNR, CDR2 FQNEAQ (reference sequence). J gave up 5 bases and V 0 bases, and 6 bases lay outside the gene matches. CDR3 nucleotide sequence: TGTGCCAGCAGCTTAGCGTTAGGACAGGGCCATCAGCCCCAGCATTTT. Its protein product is CASSLALGQGHQPQHF.

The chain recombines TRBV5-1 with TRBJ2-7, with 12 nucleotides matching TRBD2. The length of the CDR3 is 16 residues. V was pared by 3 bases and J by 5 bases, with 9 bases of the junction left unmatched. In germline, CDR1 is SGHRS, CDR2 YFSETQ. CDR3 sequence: CASSWSSGRGYDEQYF. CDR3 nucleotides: TGCGCCAGCAGCTGGTCTAGCGGGAGGGGGTACGACGAGCAGTACTTC.

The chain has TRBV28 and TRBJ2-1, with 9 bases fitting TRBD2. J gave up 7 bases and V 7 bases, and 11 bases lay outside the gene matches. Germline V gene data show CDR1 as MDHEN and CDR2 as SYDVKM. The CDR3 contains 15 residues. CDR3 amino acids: CASNIAGDVLNEQFF. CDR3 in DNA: TGTGCCAGCAATATAGCGGGAGACGTCTTGAATGAGCAGTTCTTC.

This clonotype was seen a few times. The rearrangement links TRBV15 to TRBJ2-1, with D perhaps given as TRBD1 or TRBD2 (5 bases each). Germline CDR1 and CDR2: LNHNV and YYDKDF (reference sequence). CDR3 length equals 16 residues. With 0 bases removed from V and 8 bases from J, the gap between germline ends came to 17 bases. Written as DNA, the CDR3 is TGTGCCACCAGCAGAGATTCCCCCTTCCGGGACGATGAGCAGTTCTTC. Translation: CATSRDSPFRDDEQFF.

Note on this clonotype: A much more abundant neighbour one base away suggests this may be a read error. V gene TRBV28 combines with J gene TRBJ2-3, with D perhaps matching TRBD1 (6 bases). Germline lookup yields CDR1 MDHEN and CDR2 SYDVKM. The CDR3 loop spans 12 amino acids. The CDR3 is CASSYLRGTQCF. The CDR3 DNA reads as TGTGCCAGCAGCTATCTGAGGGGGACGCAGTGTTTT.

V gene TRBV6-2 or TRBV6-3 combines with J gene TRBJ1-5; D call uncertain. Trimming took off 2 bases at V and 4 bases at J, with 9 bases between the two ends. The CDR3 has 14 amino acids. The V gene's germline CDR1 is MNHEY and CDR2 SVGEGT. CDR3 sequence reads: CASSYVGLNQPQHF. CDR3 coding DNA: TGTGCCAGCAGTTACGTGGGTCTTAATCAGCCCCAGCATTTT.

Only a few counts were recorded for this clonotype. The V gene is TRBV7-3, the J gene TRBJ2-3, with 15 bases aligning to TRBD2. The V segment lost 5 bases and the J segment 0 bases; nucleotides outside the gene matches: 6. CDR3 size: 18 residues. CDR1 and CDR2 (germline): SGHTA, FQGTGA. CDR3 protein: CASSEGTSGRYSTDTQYF. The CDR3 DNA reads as TGTGCCAGCAGCGAAGGGACTAGCGGGAGGTATAGCACAGATACGCAGTATTTT.

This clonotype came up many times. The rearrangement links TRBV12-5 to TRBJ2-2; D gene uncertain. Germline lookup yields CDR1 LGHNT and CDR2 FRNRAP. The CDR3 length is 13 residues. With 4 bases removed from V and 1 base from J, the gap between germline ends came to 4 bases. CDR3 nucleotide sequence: TGTGCTAGTGGTTCCCAGAACACCGGGGAGCTGTTTTTT. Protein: CASGSQNTGELFF.

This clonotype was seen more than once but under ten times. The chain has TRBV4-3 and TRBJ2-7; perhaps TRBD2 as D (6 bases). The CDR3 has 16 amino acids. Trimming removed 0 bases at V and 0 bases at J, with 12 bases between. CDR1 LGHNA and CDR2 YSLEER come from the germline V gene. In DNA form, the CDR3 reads TGCGCCAGCAGCCAAGATAGTCGGGGGAGCTCCTACGAGCAGTACTTC. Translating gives CASSQDSRGSSYEQYF.

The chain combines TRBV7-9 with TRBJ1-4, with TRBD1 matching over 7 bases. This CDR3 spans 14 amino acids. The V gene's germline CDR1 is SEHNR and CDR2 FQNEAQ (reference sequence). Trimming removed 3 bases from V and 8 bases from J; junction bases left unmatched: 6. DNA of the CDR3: TGTGCCAGCAGCTTCGACAGGGTGTACGAAAAACTGTTTTTT. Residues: CASSFDRVYEKLFF. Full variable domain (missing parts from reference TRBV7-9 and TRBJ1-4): DTGVSQNPRHKITKRGQNVTFRCDPISEHNRLYWYRQTLGQGPEFLTYFQNEAQLEKSRLLSDRFSAERPKGSFSTLEIQRTEQGDSAMYLCASSFDRVYEKLFFGSGTQLSVL.

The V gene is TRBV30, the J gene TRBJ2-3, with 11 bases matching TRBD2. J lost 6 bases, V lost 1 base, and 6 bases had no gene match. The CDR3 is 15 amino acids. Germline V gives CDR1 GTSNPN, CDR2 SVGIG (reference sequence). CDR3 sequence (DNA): TGTGCCTGGAGTGCACTAGCGGGGGAAGGGGATACGCAGTATTTT. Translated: CAWSALAGEGDTQYF.